The TCR beta chain under discussion was sequenced for a study of blood T cells in healthy people across ages. With V trimmed by 0 bases and J by 11 bases, 10 bases remained unmatched. The CDR3 runs 16 residues. CDR1 SGHTA and CDR2 FQGNSA come from the germline V gene. The sample holds a few counts of this clonotype. This may be a read error: a much more frequent sequence differs by one nucleotide. Then a second PCR, running roughly 7 to 12 cycles, was carried out with a sample-barcoded 5' primer and a J-beta primer mix. TCRdb reprocessed the 5' RACE reads via MiXCR and lists one record per CDR3 protein. The sample lists nearly 1 million distinct CDR3 sequences; approximately 50% were seen once.

Sequences were obtained from blood. This clonotype originated in a woman aged 55-75 years in good health. The rearrangement links TRBV7-2 to TRBJ2-5, with 12 bases aligning to TRBD2. The chain's CDR3 is CASSLALTSGSDEQYF. For the CDR3, the DNA is TGTGCCAGCAGCTTAGCGTTGACTAGCGGGAGCGATGAGCAGTACTTC. Full variable domain (outside the CDR3, taken from reference TRBV7-2 and TRBJ2-5): GAGVSQSPSNKVTEKGKDVELRCDPISGHTALYWYRQSLGQGLEFLIYFQGNSAPDKSGLPSDRFSAERTGGSVSTLTIQRTQQEDSAVYLCASSLALTSGSDEQYFGPGTRLLVL.